The 21 T cell receptor beta chains presented below share a single source sample, sequenced in a study of shared clonotypes between healthy human individuals. Profiling relied on immunoSEQ multiplex PCR, and the TCRdb table lists in-frame clones only, not all of them. Counted here are about 2.4 million clones, over 85% occurring once; the ten biggest clones make up 0.36%. The sequencing sample was made of naive CD4+ T cells from PBMCs. As to subset: CD45RA+ positively selected. All receptors derive from a man younger than 35 in good health. Some clones in this sample may be carry-over from other donors' samples.

The chain carries TRBV28 and TRBJ2-7, with 8 bases lining up with TRBD2. The trim removed 7 bases at V and 6 bases at J, leaving 17 bases unmatched. The CDR3 runs to 16 residues. CDR1 and CDR2 from the germline V gene are MDHEN and SYDVKM. The CDR3 nucleotides read TGTGCCAGCACCCTCGGGGGGGGCGCATTCCTCTTCGAGCAGTACTTC. Its translation: CASTLGGGAFLFEQYF.

This chain uses TRBV18 with TRBJ1-2; D gene ambiguous. This CDR3 comprises 15 residues. Germline loops: CDR1 KGHSH, CDR2 LQKENI. The V end lost 4 bases, the J end lost 4 bases, and 16 bases lay between the germline ends. The DNA for the CDR3 is TGTGCCAGCTCACGGGCCTTATCCACCCCCTATGGCTACACCTTC. It codes for CASSRALSTPYGYTF.

This clone was seen only once. The chain is built from TRBV7-8 and TRBJ2-1, with D perhaps TRBD1 (6 bases). Trimming removed 0 bases at V and 4 bases at J, with 10 bases between. Germline assignment: CDR1 SGHVS and CDR2 FQNEAQ. The CDR3 contains 15 residues. CDR3 nucleotides: TGTGCCAGCAGCTTAGCGGACAGCGTATACAATGAGCAGTTCTTC. Amino acid sequence: CASSLADSVYNEQFF.

The chain's CDR3 is CASSSTGNSGNTIYF. The CDR3 bases are TGCGCCAGCAGCTCAACGGGGAACTCTGGAAACACCATATATTTT. The chain combines TRBV5-1 with TRBJ1-3; unclear D gene. Germline values: CDR1 SGHRS, CDR2 YFSETQ. Trimming left V 3 bases short and J 0 bases short, with 10 bases between. The CDR3 extends over 15 amino acids.

The chain joins TRBV7-7 to TRBJ2-7, with D possibly being TRBD2 (5 bases). V was trimmed by 5 bases and J by 6 bases, leaving 14 bases between them. Per the germline V gene, CDR1 is SSHAT and CDR2 is FNYEAQ (reference sequence). The CDR3 covers 13 residues. This chain's CDR3 is CASSQDGISEQYF. CDR3 nucleotide sequence: TGTGCCAGCAGCCAAGACGGGATCTCCGAGCAGTACTTC.

This chain uses TRBV18 with TRBJ2-6; 7 nucleotides agree with TRBD1. Per the germline V gene, CDR1 is KGHSH and CDR2 is LQKENI. CDR3 size: 18 residues. Trimming cost V 4 bases and J 1 base; bases outside gene matches: 10. As DNA, the CDR3 is TGTGCCAGCTCACGGTTTGACAGGGCAATTTCTGGGGCCAACGTCCTGACTTTC. The encoded protein is CASSRFDRAISGANVLTF.

The rearrangement uses TRBV5-1 and TRBJ1-1; TRBD1 matches 9 bases. CDR1 and CDR2 from the germline V gene are SGHRS and YFSETQ. Trimming took 3 bases from V and 3 from J; bases not matched to a gene: 12. CDR3 length equals 17 residues. CDR3 coding DNA: TGCGCCAGCAGCTCCGTCCCGGGACAGGGCGGGGACACTGAAGCTTTCTTT. This codes for CASSSVPGQGGDTEAFF.

The rearrangement joins TRBV15 to TRBJ1-2, with 7 bases that match TRBD1. The V gene end was trimmed by 1 base and the J gene end by 6 bases; junction bases not matched to a gene: 8. The germline V gene has CDR1 LNHNV and CDR2 YYDKDF (reference sequence). The CDR3 consists of 15 residues. The CDR3 sequence is CATSRGGQEVNGYTF. DNA of the CDR3: TGTGCCACCAGCAGAGGTGGACAGGAGGTTAATGGCTACACCTTC.

Remarks on this clone: Germline and junction disagree at one end, which may indicate a read error. This chain connects TRBV5-1 to TRBJ2-2; no firm D call. The germline V gene has CDR1 SGHRS and CDR2 YFSETQ. This CDR3 spans 14 amino acids. The CDR3 DNA reads as TGCGCCAGCAGCTTGGCCGCGAACGCCGGGGAGCTGTTTTTT. Protein sequence: CASSLAANAGELFF.

V and J are TRBV9 and TRBJ2-1; 8 positions match TRBD1. The CDR3 is 14 amino acids. Per the germline V gene, CDR1 is SGDLS and CDR2 is YYNGEE. Trimming removed 5 bases from V and 4 bases from J; junction bases left unmatched: 5. For the CDR3, the DNA is TGTGCCAGCAGTGTACAGGGGGTATACAATGAGCAGTTCTTC. This codes for CASSVQGVYNEQFF.

As concerns this clone: The identical CDR3 is also encoded by other nucleotide sequences in the sample. The chain carries TRBV7-9 and TRBJ2-1; possible D gene TRBD2, 5 bases. Germline V gives CDR1 SEHNR, CDR2 FQNEAQ (reference sequence). Trimming stripped 1 base from V and 4 bases from J, with 11 bases between. This CDR3 is 15 amino acids long. CDR3 sequence: CASSLVRGPYNEQFF. CDR3 bases: TGTGCCAGCAGCTTAGTGCGAGGGCCGTACAATGAGCAGTTCTTC.

The chain recombines TRBV4-1 with TRBJ2-4; D call uncertain. CDR3 size: 15 residues. The germline CDR1 and CDR2 sequences are MGHRA and YSYEKL. V was cut by 1 base and J by 1 base, with 8 bases left in between. CDR3 amino acids: CASSQGHLAKNIQYF. The CDR3 region has the DNA TGCGCCAGCAGCCAAGGGCATCTGGCCAAAAACATTCAGTACTTC.

J is TRBJ2-7 and V is TRBV7-9; 8 positions agree with TRBD2. Germline loops: CDR1 SEHNR, CDR2 FQNEAQ (reference sequence). V was pared by 5 bases and J by 5 bases, with 14 bases of the junction left unmatched. This CDR3 is built from 16 residues. As DNA, the CDR3 is TGTGCCAGCAGCCGGGGGGGTTCAAGGGGCTGGGACGAGCAGTACTTC. Translated, it gives CASSRGGSRGWDEQYF.

A note on this clone: This sample includes further DNA sequences coding for the same CDR3. This rearrangement joins TRBV5-1 to TRBJ2-5, with D possibly TRBD1 on 6 matching bases. From germline, CDR1 is SGHRS and CDR2 YFSETQ. The V end was cut by 0 bases, the J end by 4 bases, with 13 bases between. There are 15 residues in the CDR3. DNA of the CDR3: TGCGCCAGCAGCTTGGGACAGGCGAGGGGAGAGACCCAGTACTTC. This encodes CASSLGQARGETQYF.

The chain uses TRBV25-1 and TRBJ1-1; no reliable D call. The CDR3 is 16 amino acids. V was cut by 2 bases and J by 4 bases, with 17 bases left in between. Germline V gene lookup returns CDR1 MGHDK and CDR2 SYGVNS. CDR3 bases: TGTGCCAGCAGTGAAATGTCCGGCAAACGAAGCACTGAAGCTTTCTTT. It yields the protein CASSEMSGKRSTEAFF.

This chain connects TRBV5-1 to TRBJ2-1, with 7 bases aligning to TRBD1. Germline CDR1 is SGHRS and CDR2 is YFSETQ. The J segment lost 4 bases and the V segment lost 4 bases, leaving 8 bases of the junction unmatched. The CDR3 has 15 residues. The CDR3 DNA follows: TGCGCCAGCAGCCCCGGGACAGCGAATTACAATGAGCAGTTCTTC. It yields the protein CASSPGTANYNEQFF.

The genes are TRBV5-4 and TRBJ1-3, with TRBD1 matching over 8 bases. From germline, CDR1 is SGHNT and CDR2 YYREEE (reference sequence). This CDR3 is 18 amino acids long. V was pared by 4 bases and J by 4 bases, with 16 bases of the junction left unmatched. The CDR3 loop is CASSVPGQESAEGNTIYF. CDR3 nucleotide sequence: TGTGCCAGCAGCGTTCCGGGACAGGAGTCTGCCGAAGGAAACACCATATATTTT.

The chain has TRBV19 and TRBJ2-3, with 9 bases aligning to TRBD1. The CDR3 runs 15 residues. CDR1 is LNHDA and CDR2 is SQIVND in the germline V gene (reference sequence). V dropped 0 bases and J dropped 3; count of bases not matched to a gene: 1. The CDR3 loop reads CASSIEGTGTDTQYF. CDR3 in DNA: TGTGCCAGTAGTATAGAGGGGACAGGGACAGATACGCAGTATTTT.

This chain joins TRBV4-2 and TRBJ1-5, with D unresolved. The germline gives CDR1 LGHNA, CDR2 YNFKEQ. The CDR3 sequence is 13 residues long. Trimming cost V 6 bases and J 6 bases, with 12 bases left between them. The CDR3 coding sequence is TGTGCCAGCAGTCCTCCCGGAGGTCAGCCCCAGCATTTT. Translating it yields CASSPPGGQPQHF.

This clone was recorded once. CDR3 sequence: CASTSRDRVYEQYF. DNA of the CDR3: TGTGCCAGCACCTCACGTGACAGGGTCTACGAGCAGTACTTC. The chain employs TRBV5-6 and TRBJ2-7; 7 bases align to TRBD1. The CDR3 totals 14 residues. V trimming: 6 bases; J trimming: 3 bases; junction bases outside the gene matches: 9. Germline V gives CDR1 SGHDT, CDR2 YYEEEE.

This clone was seen once. This chain joins TRBV7-9 and TRBJ2-1; 8 bases map to TRBD2. V lost 1 base to trimming and J lost 7 bases; unmatched junction nucleotides: 9. Germline-derived CDR1 and CDR2 are SEHNR and FQNEAQ (reference sequence). This CDR3 spans 16 amino acids. The CDR3 here is CASSLGPAGGENEQFF. As DNA, the CDR3 is TGTGCCAGCAGCTTAGGACCGGCGGGAGGTGAGAATGAGCAGTTCTTC. The complete variable domain, with remaining parts taken from reference TRBV7-9 and TRBJ2-1, reads DTGVSQNPRHKITKRGQNVTFRCDPISEHNRLYWYRQTLGQGPEFLTYFQNEAQLEKSRLLSDRFSAERPKGSFSTLEIQRTEQGDSAMYLCASSLGPAGGENEQFFGPGTRLTVL.